Included here is one T cell receptor beta chain sequence, with context. The table came from immunoSEQ multiplex PCR; TCRdb's copy has only in-frame clones and leaves some out. The sample records around 50,000 clones, about 81% being singletons. The CDR3 is made up of 15 amino acids. Germline lookup yields CDR1 SGHDN and CDR2 FVKESK. V dropped 4 bases and J dropped 2 bases, with 13 bases sitting between them. The data were obtained in a study of blood T cell repertoires in COVID-19. The V and J genes are TRBV14 and TRBJ2-3; tentative D call: TRBD2 (6 bases). This TCR came from a woman aged 60-70 years with acute or convalescent COVID-19. Sequenced sample: peripheral blood. The CDR3 sequence: CASSRGVRPTDTQYF. The CDR3 bases are TGTGCCAGCAGCCGGGGGGTTAGACCCACAGATACGCAGTATTTT.